This section outlines one T cell receptor beta chain sequence together with its context. Its binding antigen is unknown. No much larger clone is present one base from it, and per-base qualities are unavailable. Separate from the approximately 700-subject first cohort, the validation cohort of 95 to 150 subjects was the group to which the donors belonged. These data come from a study of cytomegalovirus exposure and HLA in healthy donors (TCRdb year 2017). Study-level background: The 700 or so repertoires of the first cohort and the 120 or so validation repertoires were produced on the same platform, according to a later analysis. The study was designed to test whether signatures of past pathogen exposure could be identified by cataloging public T cell receptors. Besides the first cohort of under 700 subjects, a separate validation cohort made up of 120 different subjects was used. To predict cytomegalovirus infection status, the study combined high-throughput TCR immunosequencing, statistical association of individual TCRs with disease status, and machine learning. The study at large found these results: In a later analysis, TCRs clustered in the first cohort were found to also tend to co-occur in the approximately 120 validation repertoires, with 90% to 95% of cluster scores above 0. The validation cohort had no HLA typing available for a later analysis, so co-occurrence within that cohort was assessed over all 120 or so repertoires. While some public TCRs were present in many individuals, most TCR sequences turned up only very rarely across donors. A few of the identified cytomegalovirus-associated TCR beta chains were confirmed in vitro to be specific for cytomegalovirus antigens. The classifier was reported to diagnose cytomegalovirus status with high specificity and sensitivity in both the original and validation cohorts. A total of about 180 TCR beta chains were listed by the study as associated with cytomegalovirus. It was suggested by the authors that the approach could potentially be generalized to other disease states and immunological phenotypes.

Receptors were amplified or captured by the immunoSEQ multiplex PCR assay. Regarding the original processing steps: A statistical classification framework was developed to diagnose cytomegalovirus status using the catalog of TCR beta chain sequences. TCRdb holds this immuneACCESS table with in-frame rearrangements only. Some clones are missing; in checked studies, unresolved V genes explain under half, and the rest has no known cause. V and J calls and clone size follow that table, whereas D and trimming were derived from the DNA. Within this sample are about 200,000 clones, with approximately 82% of them counted one time only. Of the sample, 4.5% to 6% is held by the ten largest clones. At the junction V is shortened by 1 base and J by 2 bases, with 9 bases in between. Via the germline V gene, CDR1 is SGHTA and CDR2 FQGNSA. Counted from cysteine to phenylalanine, this CDR3 has 14 amino acids. Only the CDR3 region is kept as DNA, spanning 42 bases read in frame from base 1.

The rearranged segments are TRBV7-2 and TRBJ2-7; the D gene lacks a confident call. The receptor was derived from a young woman in good health and CMV-seronegative. Sequencing was carried out using PBMCs. The CDR3 reads as follows: CASSLGYNTYEQYF. The nucleotide sequence is TGTGCCAGCAGCTTAGGTTACAATACCTACGAGCAGTACTTC.